The next 5 T cell receptor beta chains were all read from a single sample in a study of response to subunit inactivated influenza vaccine. TCRdb redid the calling of the RT-PCR reads with MiXCR, one entry per CDR3 protein. The table lists roughly 650,000 distinct CDR3 sequences, about a sixth of them singletons. The sample consisted of PBMCs from blood, taken about 13 days after vaccination. Every receptor here comes from a man aged 50 or older who received an inactivated influenza vaccine.

This clonotype was recorded a few times. CDR3 sequence (DNA): TGTGCCAGCAGTTTTATCAGGGGTTATGAGCAGTTCTTC. Translation: CASSFIRGYEQFF. The chain carries TRBV12-3 or TRBV12-4 and TRBJ2-1; D is perhaps TRBD1 (6 bases). V dropped 3 bases and J dropped 8 bases, with 11 bases sitting between them. CDR3 size: 13 residues.

The V gene is TRBV6-5, the J gene TRBJ2-5; TRBD2 matches 12 bases. Per germline, CDR1 MNHEY and CDR2 SVGAGI. The V gene end was trimmed by 4 bases and the J gene end by 4 bases; junction bases not matched to a gene: 4. The CDR3 is made up of 15 amino acids. DNA of the CDR3: TGTGCCAGCAGTTCTAGCGGGAGGGCCATAGAGACCCAGTACTTC. It codes for CASSSSGRAIETQYF.

DNA for the CDR3: TGCAGTGCTAGAGAGTGGACTAGCGGGGGGGGAGATACGCAGTATTTT. Protein product: CSAREWTSGGGDTQYF. V and J are TRBV20-1 and TRBJ2-3; 15 bases align to TRBD2. Germline CDR1 reads DFQATT; CDR2 reads SNEGSKA (reference sequence). The J segment lost 5 bases and the V segment lost 0 bases, leaving 3 bases of the junction unmatched. CDR3 length: 16 residues.

The V and J genes are TRBV24-1 and TRBJ1-1; no clear D. Germline-derived CDR1 and CDR2 are KGHDR and SFDVKD. Trimming took 4 bases from V and 7 from J, leaving 6 bases between them. This CDR3 region has 11 residues. The CDR3 DNA is TGTGCCACCAGTGAGGGGATTGAAGCTTTCTTT. It yields the protein CATSEGIEAFF.

CDR3 in amino acids: CAIREGLAGGIEQFF. CDR3 bases: TGTGCCATCAGAGAGGGACTAGCGGGGGGGATTGAGCAGTTCTTC. The genes are TRBV10-3 and TRBJ2-1, with 16 bases lining up with TRBD2. The CDR3 spans 15 residues. Germline V gene lookup returns CDR1 ENHRY and CDR2 SYGVKD. Unmatched junction bases numbered 5, after V lost 6 bases and J lost 9 bases.